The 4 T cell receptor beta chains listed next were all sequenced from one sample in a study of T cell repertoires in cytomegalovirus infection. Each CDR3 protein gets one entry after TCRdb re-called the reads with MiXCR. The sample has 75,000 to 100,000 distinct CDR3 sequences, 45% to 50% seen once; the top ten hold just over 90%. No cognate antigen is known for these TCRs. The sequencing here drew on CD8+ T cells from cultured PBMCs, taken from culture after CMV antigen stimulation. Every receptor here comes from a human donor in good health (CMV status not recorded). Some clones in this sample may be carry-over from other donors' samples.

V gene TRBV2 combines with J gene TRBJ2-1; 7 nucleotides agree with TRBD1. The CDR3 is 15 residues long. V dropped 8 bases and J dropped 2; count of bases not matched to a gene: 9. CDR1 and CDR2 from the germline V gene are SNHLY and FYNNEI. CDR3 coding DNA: TGTGCCAGCCACCAAGGGACAGCTACCTACAATGAGCAGTTCTTC. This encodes CASHQGTATYNEQFF.

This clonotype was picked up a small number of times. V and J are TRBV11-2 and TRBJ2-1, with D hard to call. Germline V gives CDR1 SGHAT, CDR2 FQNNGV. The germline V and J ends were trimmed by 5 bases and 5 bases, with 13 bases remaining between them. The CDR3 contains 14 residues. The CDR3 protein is CASSITSGDNEQFF. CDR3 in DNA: TGTGCCAGCAGCATTACCTCAGGAGACAATGAGCAGTTCTTC. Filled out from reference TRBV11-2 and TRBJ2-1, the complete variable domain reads EAGVAQSPRYKIIEKRQSVAFWCNPISGHATLYWYQQILGQGPKLLIQFQNNGVVDDSQLPKDRFSAERLKGVDSTLKIQPAKLEDSAVYLCASSITSGDNEQFFGPGTRLTVL.

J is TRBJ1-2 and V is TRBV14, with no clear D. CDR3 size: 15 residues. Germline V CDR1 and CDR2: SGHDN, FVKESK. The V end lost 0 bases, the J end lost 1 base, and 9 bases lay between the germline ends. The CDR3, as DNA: TGTGCCAGCAGCCAAGATCTGAGGAGTAACTATGGCTACACCTTC. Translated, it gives CASSQDLRSNYGYTF.

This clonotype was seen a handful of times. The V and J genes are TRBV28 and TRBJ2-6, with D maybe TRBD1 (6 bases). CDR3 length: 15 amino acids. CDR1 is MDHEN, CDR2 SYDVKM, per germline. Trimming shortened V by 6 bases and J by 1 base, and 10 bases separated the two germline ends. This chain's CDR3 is CASSLQGSGANVLTF. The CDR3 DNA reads TGTGCCAGCAGCCTCCAGGGGTCTGGGGCCAACGTCCTGACTTTC.